These 31 T cell receptor beta chains came from one sample sequenced in a study of blood T cell repertoires in COVID-19. Data came from immunoSEQ multiplex PCR; TCRdb stores just in-frame clones and leaves some out. The sample records 390,000 or so clones, 75% to 90% being singletons. The sample comprised PBMCs or T cells enriched from blood (not recorded which). The receptors derive from a woman aged 50 to 65 who had recovered from COVID-19.

This rearrangement joins TRBV7-9 to TRBJ1-1, with D possibly being TRBD1 (6 bases). The CDR3 sequence is 14 residues long. V dropped 3 bases and J dropped 4 bases, with 12 bases sitting between them. Germline CDR1 reads SEHNR; CDR2 reads FQNEAQ (reference sequence). The CDR3 region has the DNA TGTGCCAGCAGCTTGCAACAGGGTGGCACTGAAGCTTTCTTT. Translating it yields CASSLQQGGTEAFF.

This clone was found a few times. The rearrangement uses TRBV10-3 and TRBJ1-6, with a weak D call TRBD1 (6 bases). Germline-derived CDR1 and CDR2 are ENHRY and SYGVKD. The CDR3 runs to 15 residues. V shed 3 bases and J shed 1 base, with 7 bases lying between them. CDR3 sequence reads: CAISEGQSYNSPLHF. DNA of the CDR3: TGTGCCATCAGTGAAGGACAGTCCTATAATTCACCCCTCCACTTT.

The gene calls are TRBV4-2 and TRBJ1-4, with TRBD1 matching 8 bases. CDR1 is LGHNA and CDR2 is YNFKEQ in the germline V gene. The CDR3 spans 18 residues. The trim removed 1 base at V and 6 bases at J, leaving 13 bases unmatched. This chain's CDR3 is CASSQVSRDRHDHEKLFF. The CDR3 DNA reads as TGTGCCAGCAGCCAAGTTTCGCGGGACAGGCACGACCATGAAAAACTGTTTTTT.

The count of this clone is one. The chain carries TRBV6-1 and TRBJ1-6; 8 bases are a match to TRBD1. The germline V gene encodes CDR1 MNHNS and CDR2 SASEGT. The CDR3 is 17 residues long. V trimming: 3 bases; J trimming: 7 bases; junction bases outside the gene matches: 11. The DNA of the CDR3 is TGTGCCAGCAGTGATCCTCCGGGACAGGTACTAAATTCACCCCTCCACTTT. Its protein product is CASSDPPGQVLNSPLHF.

This chain links TRBV5-6 with TRBJ1-5, with a weak D call TRBD1 (5 bases). This CDR3 is 14 amino acids long. Trimming removed 3 bases from V and 9 bases from J, with 16 bases in between. CDR1 is SGHDT, CDR2 YYEEEE, per germline. The chain's CDR3 is CASSSLSGEGPQHF. DNA of the CDR3: TGTGCCAGCAGCTCACTATCGGGGGAGGGGCCCCAGCATTTT.

Comments on this clone: In the same sample, other DNA sequences code for this CDR3. The chain links TRBV6-5 to TRBJ2-7, with TRBD1 matching over 11 bases. The germline V gene has CDR1 MNHEY and CDR2 SVGAGI. This CDR3 is built from 14 residues. V lost 6 bases to trimming and J lost 2 bases; unmatched junction nucleotides: 3. CDR3 sequence: CASSPGQGAYEQYF. The CDR3 DNA reads TGTGCCAGCAGCCCGGGACAGGGGGCCTACGAGCAGTACTTC.

The chain combines TRBV5-4 with TRBJ2-5; D gene uncertain. The V gene lost 4 bases and the J gene lost 0 bases, with 10 bases spanning the gap. The germline gives CDR1 SGHNT, CDR2 YYREEE (reference sequence). The CDR3 is 14 residues long. CDR3 coding DNA: TGTGCCAGCAGCCGCACACCGTACCAAGAGACCCAGTACTTC. It codes for CASSRTPYQETQYF.

The chain links TRBV6-5 to TRBJ1-6; D is unclear. V was cut by 6 bases and J by 7 bases, with 16 bases left in between. The CDR3 contains 15 residues. Germline CDR1 is MNHEY and CDR2 is SVGAGI. CDR3 bases: TGTGCCAGCAGGGCTTGGGTATCGGGGAATTCACCCCTCCACTTT. This sequence encodes CASRAWVSGNSPLHF.

For this clone: The junction shows a germline mismatch at one end, possibly a read error. The J gene is TRBJ1-3, the V gene TRBV6-5; D not certain. Germline V gene lookup returns CDR1 MNHEY and CDR2 SVGAGI. The CDR3 has 12 amino acids. The DNA of the CDR3 is TGCGCCGTTTCCAGCTCTGGAAACACCATATATTTT. As protein: CAVSSSGNTIYF.

The chain links TRBV29-1 to TRBJ2-7, with 8 nucleotides matching TRBD2. V trimming: 5 bases; J trimming: 5 bases; junction bases outside the gene matches: 11. CDR3 size: 14 residues. CDR1 and CDR2 from the germline V gene are SQVTM and ANQGSEA. The chain's CDR3 is CSVSTSGESDEQYF. The CDR3 region has the DNA TGCAGCGTTTCCACTAGCGGTGAGTCGGACGAGCAGTACTTC.

The J gene is TRBJ2-7, the V gene TRBV29-1, with D possibly matching TRBD2 (6 bases). The CDR3 runs 13 residues. V was cut by 5 bases and J by 2 bases, with 13 bases left in between. Per germline, CDR1 SQVTM and CDR2 ANQGSEA. The CDR3: CSVSTRLTYEQYF. In nucleotides, the CDR3 is TGCAGCGTTTCGACTAGACTTACCTACGAGCAGTACTTC.

This clone was observed once. The J gene is TRBJ1-3, the V gene TRBV23-1; D gene uncertain. TRBV23-1 is an ORF for which the function is uncertain. This CDR3 comprises 15 residues. V lost 8 bases to trimming and J lost 2 bases, with 16 bases between them. The CDR3 loop is CASSGGPLPGNTIYF. DNA of the CDR3: TGCGCCAGCTCGGGAGGGCCGCTCCCTGGAAACACCATATATTTT.

V usage is TRBV5-4 and J usage is TRBJ1-3; 7 bases match TRBD1. This CDR3 region has 14 residues. Germline V gives CDR1 SGHNT, CDR2 YYREEE (reference sequence). J gave up 2 bases and V 4 bases, and 3 bases lay outside the gene matches. CDR3 coding DNA: TGTGCCAGCAGCCGGACAGGTACTGGAAACACCATATATTTT. Its translation is CASSRTGTGNTIYF.

The rearrangement links TRBV6-2 or TRBV6-3 to TRBJ2-5; 7 positions agree with TRBD1. CDR1 and CDR2 from the germline V gene are MNHEY and SVGEGT. This CDR3 comprises 15 residues. J lost 4 bases, V lost 2 bases, and 7 bases had no gene match. The CDR3 DNA reads as TGTGCCAGCAGTTACCCAGGGGGAACCGGAGAGACCCAGTACTTC. The encoded protein is CASSYPGGTGETQYF.

V usage is TRBV13 and J usage is TRBJ2-7; 9 bases match TRBD1. V trimming: 4 bases; J trimming: 3 bases; junction bases outside the gene matches: 4. Germline CDR1 reads PRHDT; CDR2 reads FYEKMQ (reference sequence). The CDR3 totals 14 residues. For the CDR3, the DNA is TGTGCCAGCAGCTCAGGGACAGGGAACTACGAGCAGTACTTC. Its protein is CASSSGTGNYEQYF.

As regards this clone: A junction boundary mismatches the germline segment, possibly from a read error. The rearrangement uses TRBV5-6 and TRBJ2-1; 8 nucleotides line up with TRBD2. This CDR3 contains 15 residues. Germline loops: CDR1 SGHDT, CDR2 YYEEEE. CDR3 sequence: CASRLGTRSYNEQFF. CDR3 nucleotides: TGTGCCAGCAGATTGGGGACTAGAAGTTACAATGAGCAGTTCTTC.

V is TRBV25-1 and J is TRBJ1-1; D uncertain. V lost 0 bases to trimming and J lost 4 bases, with 6 bases between them. There are 13 residues in the CDR3. CDR1 and CDR2 (germline): MGHDK, SYGVNS. CDR3 sequence reads: CASSEYVGTEAFF. CDR3 bases: TGTGCCAGCAGTGAATATGTCGGCACTGAAGCTTTCTTT.

The rearrangement links TRBV7-2 to TRBJ1-5; the D gene is possibly TRBD1 (5 bases). V was cut by 5 bases and J by 6 bases, with 20 bases left in between. CDR1 and CDR2 (germline): SGHTA, FQGNSA. This CDR3 comprises 16 residues. The CDR3 DNA reads as TGTGCCAGCAGCCCAGGGCAGGGCAGGGAAAGTCAGCCCCAGCATTTT. This codes for CASSPGQGRESQPQHF.

The chain employs TRBV5-5 and TRBJ1-1, with D hard to call. Germline V gene sequence: CDR1 SGHKS, CDR2 YYEKEE (reference sequence). This CDR3 is built from 14 residues. The V gene lost 2 bases and the J gene lost 0 bases, with 8 bases spanning the gap. In nucleotides, the CDR3 is TGTGCCAGCAGCTTACTATCAGTGAACACTGAAGCTTTCTTT. It codes for CASSLLSVNTEAFF.

The chain combines TRBV2 with TRBJ2-1, with D possibly being TRBD2 (6 bases). Deletions cut 6 bases from V and 7 bases from J, with 16 bases between. CDR3 length equals 14 residues. From germline, CDR1 is SNHLY and CDR2 FYNNEI. CDR3 protein: CASSFSPGGNEQFF. The CDR3 DNA sequence: TGTGCCAGCAGCTTCAGTCCCGGAGGGAATGAGCAGTTCTTC.

This clone was detected once. The rearrangement links TRBV28 to TRBJ1-5, with a tentative D call TRBD1 (5 bases). Germline values: CDR1 MDHEN, CDR2 SYDVKM. V was cut by 8 bases and J by 2 bases, with 13 bases left in between. CDR3 length: 14 amino acids. CDR3 region: CASAGRGGNQPQHF. CDR3 DNA sequence: TGTGCCAGCGCGGGGCGCGGGGGCAATCAGCCCCAGCATTTT.

The sample holds a few counts of this clone. The chain joins TRBV5-1 to TRBJ1-4, with a possible D match to TRBD1 (5 bases). V gave up 4 bases and J gave up 7 bases, with 17 bases separating them. The germline V gene has CDR1 SGHRS and CDR2 YFSETQ. This CDR3 has 15 residues. CDR3 sequence: CASSPAEGLSEKLFF. The CDR3 DNA reads as TGCGCCAGCAGCCCCGCGGAGGGGTTAAGTGAAAAACTGTTTTTT. Looking up the rest from reference TRBV5-1 and TRBJ1-4 gives the full variable domain: KAGVTQTPRYLIKTRGQQVTLSCSPISGHRSVSWYQQTPGQGLQFLFEYFSETQRNKGNFPGRFSGRQFSNSRSEMNVSTLELGDSALYLCASSPAEGLSEKLFFGSGTQLSVL.

The V and J genes are TRBV29-1 and TRBJ2-5; TRBD2 matches at 11 bases. Germline CDR1 reads SQVTM; CDR2 reads ANQGSEA. The CDR3 consists of 14 residues. J lost 5 bases, V lost 6 bases, and 8 bases had no gene match. In DNA form, the CDR3 reads TGCAGCGTCAAAACTAGCGGGGGTGGGGAGACCCAGTACTTC. Protein: CSVKTSGGGETQYF.

The chain couples TRBV19 to TRBJ2-2; D ambiguous. The CDR3 has 14 amino acids. The V and J ends lost 6 bases and 6 bases respectively, with 14 bases between them. Germline V lookup: CDR1 LNHDA, CDR2 SQIVND (reference sequence). In DNA, the CDR3 is TGTGCCAGTAGCCCACTACTTGGAGCCGGGGAGCTGTTTTTT. Amino acid sequence: CASSPLLGAGELFF.

The chain links TRBV18 to TRBJ2-5; D is ambiguous. Germline lookup yields CDR1 KGHSH and CDR2 LQKENI. The CDR3 is 14 residues long. The V end was cut by 3 bases, the J end by 0 bases, with 8 bases between. As DNA, the CDR3 is TGTGCCAGCTCACCGGGCAGGAACCAAGAGACCCAGTACTTC. This codes for CASSPGRNQETQYF.

Only a few counts were recorded for this clone. The gene calls are TRBV27 and TRBJ1-6, with TRBD1 matching 8 bases. CDR1 MNHEY and CDR2 SMNVEV come from the germline V gene (reference sequence). CDR3 length: 15 amino acids. The V gene end was trimmed by 0 bases and the J gene end by 7 bases; junction bases not matched to a gene: 2. The CDR3, as DNA: TGTGCCAGCAGTTTATCGGGGGACAGGAATTCACCCCTCCACTTT. It codes for CASSLSGDRNSPLHF.

The chain recombines TRBV7-2 with TRBJ1-2; TRBD1 matches 9 bases. Germline assignment: CDR1 SGHTA and CDR2 FQGNSA. The CDR3 extends over 14 amino acids. V lost 2 bases and J lost 8; bases outside the gene matches: 6. The CDR3 loop reads CASSLQGDRGGYTF. CDR3 nucleotides: TGTGCCAGCAGCTTACAGGGAGACAGGGGGGGCTACACCTTC.

The CDR3 sequence is CASSTQQGPTYEQYF. For the CDR3, the DNA is TGTGCCAGCAGCACCCAACAGGGACCTACCTACGAGCAGTACTTC. V and J are TRBV9 and TRBJ2-7; a possible D gene is TRBD1 (6 bases). Germline V lookup: CDR1 SGDLS, CDR2 YYNGEE. The CDR3 has 15 residues. V was trimmed by 4 bases and J by 2 bases, leaving 16 bases between them.

The chain recombines TRBV7-9 with TRBJ1-2; 7 bases agree with TRBD1. With 6 bases clipped from V and 1 base from J, the junction kept 11 bases outside the gene matches. The CDR3 length is 16 residues. CDR1 and CDR2 from the germline V gene are SEHNR and FQNEAQ (reference sequence). The CDR3 nucleotides read TGTGCCAGCAGACAGGGACAGTACCAGTATAACTATGGCTACACCTTC. Its protein is CASRQGQYQYNYGYTF.

The J gene is TRBJ1-6, the V gene TRBV7-6; D remains unclear. CDR1 is SGHVS, CDR2 FNYEAQ, per germline. Trimming cost V 1 base and J 7 bases, with 20 bases left between them. This CDR3 region has 18 residues. CDR3 amino acids: CASSLVGEGSRGNSPLHF. Written as DNA, the CDR3 is TGTGCCAGCAGCTTAGTCGGTGAGGGCTCCCGAGGAAATTCACCCCTCCACTTT.

The rearrangement uses TRBV10-3 and TRBJ1-1; TRBD1 matches 9 bases. After removal of 0 bases from V and 7 bases from J, the junction contained 0 bases not matched to a gene. This CDR3 comprises 13 residues. Germline V CDR1 and CDR2: ENHRY, SYGVKD. DNA of the CDR3: TGTGCCATCAGTGAGTCGACAGGGGGTGAAGCTTTCTTT. Translated, it gives CAISESTGGEAFF.